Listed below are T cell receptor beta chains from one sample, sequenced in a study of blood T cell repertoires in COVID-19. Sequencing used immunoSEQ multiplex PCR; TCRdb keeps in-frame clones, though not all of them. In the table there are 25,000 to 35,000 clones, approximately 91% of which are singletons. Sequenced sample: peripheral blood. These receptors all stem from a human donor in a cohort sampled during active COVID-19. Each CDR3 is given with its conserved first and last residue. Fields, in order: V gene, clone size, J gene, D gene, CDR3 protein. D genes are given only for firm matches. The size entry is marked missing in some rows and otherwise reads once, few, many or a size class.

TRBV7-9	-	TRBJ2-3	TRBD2	CASSRDVAGRGDTQYF
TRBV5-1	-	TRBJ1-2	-	CASSVTVPNGYTF
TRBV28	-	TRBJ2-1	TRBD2	CASSRPPGLAGGPNEQFF
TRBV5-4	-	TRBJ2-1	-	CASSLYNLEDEQFF
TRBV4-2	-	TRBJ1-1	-	CASSQDLIDRNTEAFF
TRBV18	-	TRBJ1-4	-	CASSPGLGGEEKLFF
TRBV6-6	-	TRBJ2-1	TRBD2	CASSDGLAQFF
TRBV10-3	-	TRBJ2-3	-	CAISDLGGDTQYF
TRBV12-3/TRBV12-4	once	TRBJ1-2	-	CASSLAGRGWYTF
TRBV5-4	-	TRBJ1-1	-	CASSLFREVANTEAFF
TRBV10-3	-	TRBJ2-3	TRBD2	CARSSGSSDTQYF
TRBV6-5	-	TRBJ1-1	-	CASSTKGRAEAFF
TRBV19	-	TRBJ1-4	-	CASSIDLFGEKLFF
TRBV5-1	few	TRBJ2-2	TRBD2	CASSPGLAGGSANTGELFF
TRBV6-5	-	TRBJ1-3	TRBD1	CASSRTGGNTIYF
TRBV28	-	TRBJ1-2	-	CASSYRESYGYTF
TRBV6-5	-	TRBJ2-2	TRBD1	CASSRDRVVGELFF
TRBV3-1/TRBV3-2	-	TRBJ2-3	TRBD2	CASSGTSGGATQYF
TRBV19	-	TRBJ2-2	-	CASTPGGGPNTGELFF
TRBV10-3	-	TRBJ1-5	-	CAISGGLGPNNQPQHF
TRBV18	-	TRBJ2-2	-	CASSPIGQNTGELFF
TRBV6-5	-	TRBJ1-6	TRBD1	CASSWGQGHGSPLHF
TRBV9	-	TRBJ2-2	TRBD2	CASSAGLAGVGNTGELFF
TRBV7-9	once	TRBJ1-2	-	CASSLVSQGVSGYTF
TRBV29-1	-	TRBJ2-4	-	CSVVPTDSKNIQYF
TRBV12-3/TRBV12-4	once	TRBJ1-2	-	CASSLLGVGYTF
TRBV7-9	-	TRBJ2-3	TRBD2	CASSIAGLASTDTQYF
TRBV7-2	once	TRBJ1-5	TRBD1	CASSLTQDRQPQHF
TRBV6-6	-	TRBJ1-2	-	CASSYSGDTNYGYTF
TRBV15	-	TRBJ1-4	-	CATSSPIEGDVGKLFF
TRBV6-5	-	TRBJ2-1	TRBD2	CASRGPGGGYNEQFF
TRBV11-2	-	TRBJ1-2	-	CASRLQGSGGYTF
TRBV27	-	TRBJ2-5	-	CASSLLGGGQETQYF
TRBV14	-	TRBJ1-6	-	CASSHLDRDNSPLHF
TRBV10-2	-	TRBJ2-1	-	CASSVWADEQFF
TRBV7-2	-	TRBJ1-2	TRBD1	CASSSDRGLGYTF
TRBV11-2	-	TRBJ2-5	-	CASSPPGRETGETQYF
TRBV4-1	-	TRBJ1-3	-	CASSQDRGMAGNTIYF
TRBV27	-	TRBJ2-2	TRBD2	CASRVLAGVTGELFF
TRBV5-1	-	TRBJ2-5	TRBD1	CASSLLHRTGEGETQYF
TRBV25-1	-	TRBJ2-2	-	CASTQRRGGELFF
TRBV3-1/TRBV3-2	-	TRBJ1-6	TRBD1	CASTPTGFLVSPLHF
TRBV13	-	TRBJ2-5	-	CASSTSRGETQYF
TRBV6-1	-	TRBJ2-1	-	CASSEGGEIEQFF
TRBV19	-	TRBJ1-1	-	CASRPPLLQQSNTEAFF
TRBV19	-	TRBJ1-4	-	CASSLQGIQEKLFF
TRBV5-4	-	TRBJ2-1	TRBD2	CASSFGLAGTSAGNEQFF
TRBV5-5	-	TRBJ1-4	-	CASSLGTTLTNEKLFF
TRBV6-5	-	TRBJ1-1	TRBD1	CASSPALTGGTEAFF
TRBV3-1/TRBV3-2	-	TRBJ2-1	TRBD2	CASSPPAGGPYNEQFF
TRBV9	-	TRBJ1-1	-	CASSAGSGGAFF